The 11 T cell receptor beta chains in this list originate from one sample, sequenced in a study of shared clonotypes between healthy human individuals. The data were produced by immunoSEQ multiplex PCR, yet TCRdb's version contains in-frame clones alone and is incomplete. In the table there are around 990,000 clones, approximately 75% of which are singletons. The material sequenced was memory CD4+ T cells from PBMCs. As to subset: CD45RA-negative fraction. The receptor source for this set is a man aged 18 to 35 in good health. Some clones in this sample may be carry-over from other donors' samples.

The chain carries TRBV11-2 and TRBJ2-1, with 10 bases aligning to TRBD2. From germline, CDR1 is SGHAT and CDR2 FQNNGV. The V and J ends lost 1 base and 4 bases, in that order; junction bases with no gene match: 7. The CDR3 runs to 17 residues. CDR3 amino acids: CASSLGARTSGYNEQFF. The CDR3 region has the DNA TGTGCCAGCAGCTTAGGGGCCCGGACTAGCGGTTACAATGAGCAGTTCTTC.

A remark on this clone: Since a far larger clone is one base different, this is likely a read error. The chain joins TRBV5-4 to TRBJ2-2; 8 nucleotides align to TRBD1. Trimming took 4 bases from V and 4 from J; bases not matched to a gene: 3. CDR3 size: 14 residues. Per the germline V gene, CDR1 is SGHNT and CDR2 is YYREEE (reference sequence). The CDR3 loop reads CASSRQGTTGELFF. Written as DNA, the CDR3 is TGTGCCAGCAGCCGACAGGGGACCACCGGGGAGCTGTTTTTT.

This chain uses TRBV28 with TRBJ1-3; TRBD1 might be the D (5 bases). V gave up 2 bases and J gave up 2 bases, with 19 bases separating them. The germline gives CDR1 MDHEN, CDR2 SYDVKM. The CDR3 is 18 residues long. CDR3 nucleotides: TGTGCCAGCAGTTTAATAACAGGAGGTGGCAATCCTGGAAACACCATATATTTT. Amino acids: CASSLITGGGNPGNTIYF.

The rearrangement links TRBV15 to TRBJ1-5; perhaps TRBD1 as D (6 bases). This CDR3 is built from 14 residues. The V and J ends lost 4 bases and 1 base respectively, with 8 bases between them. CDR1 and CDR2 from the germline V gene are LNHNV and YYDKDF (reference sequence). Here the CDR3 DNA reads TGTGCCACCAGCAAGGGGACAAGCAATCAGCCCCAGCATTTT. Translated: CATSKGTSNQPQHF.

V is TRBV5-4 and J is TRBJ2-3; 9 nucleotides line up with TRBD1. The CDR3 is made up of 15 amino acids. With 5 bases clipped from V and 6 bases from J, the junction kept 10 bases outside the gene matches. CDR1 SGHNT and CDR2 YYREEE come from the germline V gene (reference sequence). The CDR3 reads CASRADRGFKDTQYF. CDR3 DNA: TGTGCCAGCAGAGCGGACAGGGGCTTCAAGGATACGCAGTATTTT.

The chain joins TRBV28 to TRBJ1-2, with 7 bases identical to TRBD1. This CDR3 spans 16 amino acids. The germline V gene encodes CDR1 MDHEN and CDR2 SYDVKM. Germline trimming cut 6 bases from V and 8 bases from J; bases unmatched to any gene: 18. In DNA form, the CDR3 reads TGTGCCAGCAGCCTCATCTTTGGACGACAGGGTCGGGGCTACACCTTC. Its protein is CASSLIFGRQGRGYTF.

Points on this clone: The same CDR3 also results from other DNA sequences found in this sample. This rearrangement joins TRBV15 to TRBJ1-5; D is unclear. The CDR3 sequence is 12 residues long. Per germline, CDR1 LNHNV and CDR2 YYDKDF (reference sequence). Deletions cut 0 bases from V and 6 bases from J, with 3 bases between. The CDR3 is CATSRDSQPQHF. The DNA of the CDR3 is TGTGCCACCAGCAGAGATAGTCAGCCCCAGCATTTT.

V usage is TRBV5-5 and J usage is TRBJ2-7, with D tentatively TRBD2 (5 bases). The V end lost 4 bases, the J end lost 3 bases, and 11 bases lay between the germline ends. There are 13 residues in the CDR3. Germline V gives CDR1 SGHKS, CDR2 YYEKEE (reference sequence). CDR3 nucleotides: TGTGCCAGCAGCGAGGACTCTTACTACGAGCAGTACTTC. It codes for CASSEDSYYEQYF. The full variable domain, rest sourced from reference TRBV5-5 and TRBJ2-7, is DAGVTQSPTHLIKTRGQQVTLRCSPISGHKSVSWYQQVLGQGPQFIFQYYEKEERGRGNFPDRFSARQFPNYSSELNVNALLLGDSALYLCASSEDSYYEQYFGPGTRLTVT.

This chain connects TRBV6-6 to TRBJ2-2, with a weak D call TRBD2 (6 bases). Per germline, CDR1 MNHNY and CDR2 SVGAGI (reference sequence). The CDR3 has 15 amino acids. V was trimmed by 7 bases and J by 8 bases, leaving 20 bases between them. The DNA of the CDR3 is TGTGCCAGCAACCCCCAACCGCGGGGTGATGGGGAGCTGTTTTTT. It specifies CASNPQPRGDGELFF.

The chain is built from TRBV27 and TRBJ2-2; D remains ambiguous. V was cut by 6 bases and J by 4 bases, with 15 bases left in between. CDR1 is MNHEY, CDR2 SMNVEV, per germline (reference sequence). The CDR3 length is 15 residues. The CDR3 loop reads CASSYRVTRTGELFF. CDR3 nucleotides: TGTGCCAGCAGCTACCGGGTTACGCGCACCGGGGAGCTGTTTTTT.

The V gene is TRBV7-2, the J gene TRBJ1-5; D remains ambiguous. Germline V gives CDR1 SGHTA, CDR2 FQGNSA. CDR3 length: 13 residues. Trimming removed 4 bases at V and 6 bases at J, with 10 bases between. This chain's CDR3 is CASSYGLSQPQHF. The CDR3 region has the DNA TGTGCCAGCAGCTACGGACTTTCTCAGCCCCAGCATTTT.